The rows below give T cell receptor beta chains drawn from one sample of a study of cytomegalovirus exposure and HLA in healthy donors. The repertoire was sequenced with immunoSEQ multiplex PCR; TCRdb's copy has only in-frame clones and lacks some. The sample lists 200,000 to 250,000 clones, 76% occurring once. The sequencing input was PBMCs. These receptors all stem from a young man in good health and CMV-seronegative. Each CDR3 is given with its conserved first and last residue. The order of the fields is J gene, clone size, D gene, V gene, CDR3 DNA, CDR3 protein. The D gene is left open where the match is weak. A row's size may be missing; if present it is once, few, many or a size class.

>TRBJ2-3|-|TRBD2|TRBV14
TGTGCCAGCAGCCAATACCCTAGCGGGAGGGCCTCACCTGGAGATACGCAGTATTTT
CASSQYPSGRASPGDTQYF
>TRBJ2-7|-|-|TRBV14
TGTGCCAGCAGCTGGGGGGTCTCTGTGCAGTACTTC
CASSWGVSVQYF
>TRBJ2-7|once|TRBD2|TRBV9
TGTGCCAGCAGCGTAAGCGGGAGAGAGTCCTACGAGCAGTACTTC
CASSVSGRESYEQYF
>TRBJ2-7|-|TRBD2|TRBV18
TGTGCCAGCTCTCCTAGCGGGAGGAGCTCCTACGAGCAGTACTTC
CASSPSGRSSYEQYF
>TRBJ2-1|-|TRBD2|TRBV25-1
TGTGCCAGCAGTGAATTCGGTAGCGGGAGGGGGGATGAGCAGTTCTTC
CASSEFGSGRGDEQFF
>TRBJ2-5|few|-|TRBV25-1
TGTGCCAGCAGTGAATTAACGGGGGACCAAGAGACCCAGTACTTC
CASSELTGDQETQYF
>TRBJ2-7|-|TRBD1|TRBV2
TGTGCCAGCAGTGAATGGGGACAGGCCGGCGAGCAGTACTTC
CASSEWGQAGEQYF
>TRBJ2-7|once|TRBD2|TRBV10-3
TGTGCCATCAGTGTCCAGTGGGGACTAGCGGGACGGGGCGAGCAGTACTTC
CAISVQWGLAGRGEQYF
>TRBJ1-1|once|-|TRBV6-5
TGTGCCAGCAGTAGGACAGATCACACTGAAGCTTTCTTT
CASSRTDHTEAFF
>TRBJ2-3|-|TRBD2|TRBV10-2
TGCGCCAGCAGTGAGAGGGCTAGCGGGAGGACCTCAACAGATACGCAGTATTTT
CASSERASGRTSTDTQYF
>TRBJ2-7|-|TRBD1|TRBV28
TGTGCCAGCAGTTTACGCTGGGACAGCGAGCAGTACTTC
CASSLRWDSEQYF
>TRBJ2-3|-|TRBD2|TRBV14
TGTGCCAGCAGCCAAGAAAGAAGTCTAGCGGGCCTAGATACGCAGTATTTT
CASSQERSLAGLDTQYF
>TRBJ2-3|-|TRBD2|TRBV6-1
TGTGCCACGGGGGGGCCAGATACGCAGTATTTT
CATGGPDTQYF
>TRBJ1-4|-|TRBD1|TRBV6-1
TGTGCCAGCAGGCTACAGGGGGCAAATGAAAAACTGTTTTTT
CASRLQGANEKLFF
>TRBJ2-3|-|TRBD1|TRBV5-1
TGCGCCAGCAGCTGGGACAGGCGGTCTCTCACAGATACGCAGTATTTT
CASSWDRRSLTDTQYF
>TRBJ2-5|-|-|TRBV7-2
TGTGCCAGCAGCTTGACCGGGAATCTTGGGGAGACCCAGTACTTC
CASSLTGNLGETQYF
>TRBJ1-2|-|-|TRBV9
TGTGCCAGCAGCTTCCTACAGGGAAGCGGCTACACCTTC
CASSFLQGSGYTF
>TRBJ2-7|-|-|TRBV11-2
TGTGCCAGCAGCCGAGCGGTGTCCTACGAGCAGTACTTC
CASSRAVSYEQYF
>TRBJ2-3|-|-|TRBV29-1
TGCAGCGTTGAAGGGCCAGGGCTGGCGGATACGCAGTATTTT
CSVEGPGLADTQYF
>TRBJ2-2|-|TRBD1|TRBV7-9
TGTGCCAGCAGCTTAGGACAGGGGGCGTCTGGCGCCGGGGAGCTGTTTTTT
CASSLGQGASGAGELFF
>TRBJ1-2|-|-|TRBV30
TGTGCCTGGTTCGGCCAGGGGTGGGGCTACACCTTC
CAWFGQGWGYTF
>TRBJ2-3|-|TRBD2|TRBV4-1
TGCGCCAGCAGCCAAGAGCCACCTAGCGGGAGCACAGATACGCAGTATTTT
CASSQEPPSGSTDTQYF
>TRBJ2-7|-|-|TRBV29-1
TGCAGCGTGCAGAACCTCTACGAGCAGTACTTC
CSVQNLYEQYF
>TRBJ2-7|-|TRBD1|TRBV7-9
TGTGCCAGCAGCCGACAGGGGTTCGAGCAGTACTTC
CASSRQGFEQYF
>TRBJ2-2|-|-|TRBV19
TGTGCCAGTAGTATTAGTGGGAGAGAGTGGGAGCTGTTTTTT
CASSISGREWELFF
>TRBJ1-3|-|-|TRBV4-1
TGCGCCAGCAGCCAGAGACAGCGTGGAAACACCATATATTTT
CASSQRQRGNTIYF
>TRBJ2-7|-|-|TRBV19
TGTGCCAGTAGTATGGAGGTTCGCTACGAGCAGTACTTC
CASSMEVRYEQYF
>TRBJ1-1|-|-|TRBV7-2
TGTGCCAGCAGCTTAGAAGGGGGGGCTGAAGCTTTCTTT
CASSLEGGAEAFF
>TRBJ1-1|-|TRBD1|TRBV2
TGTGCCAGCAGGACGGGACAGTTTATGAACACTGAAGCTTTCTTT
CASRTGQFMNTEAFF
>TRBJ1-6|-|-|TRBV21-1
TGTGCCAGCAGCAATCCCGCGGGCATCGTCCATAATTCACCCCTCCACTTT
CASSNPAGIVHNSPLHF
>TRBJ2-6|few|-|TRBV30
TGTGCCTGGAATGCGTTTTCTGGGGCCAACGTCCTGACTTTC
CAWNAFSGANVLTF
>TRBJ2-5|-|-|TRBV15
TGTGCCACCAGCTTGACTCGGGAGGAGACCCAGTACTTC
CATSLTREETQYF
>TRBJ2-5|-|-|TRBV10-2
TGCGCCAGCAGTGAGTCCGGACACATTCAAGAGACCCAGTACTTC
CASSESGHIQETQYF
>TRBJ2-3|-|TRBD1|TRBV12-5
TGTGCTAGTGGTTTGGTCTCGACAGGGGACAGGGCAGATACGCAGTATTTT
CASGLVSTGDRADTQYF
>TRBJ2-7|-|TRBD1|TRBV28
TGTGCCAGCATTCAACAGGGGGCGCCTCCCTACGAGCAGTACTTC
CASIQQGAPPYEQYF
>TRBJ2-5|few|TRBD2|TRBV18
TGTGCCAGCTCACCATCGGGGACTAGCGAGACCCAGTACTTC
CASSPSGTSETQYF
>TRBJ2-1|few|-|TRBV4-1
TGCGCCAGCAGCCAAGCAAACACCCCTAATGAGCAGTTCTTC
CASSQANTPNEQFF
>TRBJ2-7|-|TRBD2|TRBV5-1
TGCGCCAGCAGTTTTGAAAGCGGGAGTCCCTACGAGCAGTACTTC
CASSFESGSPYEQYF
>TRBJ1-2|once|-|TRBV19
TGTGCCAGTAGTATAGATGCGGCACCCAGTTATGGCTACACCTTC
CASSIDAAPSYGYTF
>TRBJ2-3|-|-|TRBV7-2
TGTGCCAGCAGCTCCTTCTCAGATACGCAGTATTTT
CASSSFSDTQYF
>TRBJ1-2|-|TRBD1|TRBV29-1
TGCAGCGTTGAAAAGGGGGCTGGGAACTATGGCTACACCTTC
CSVEKGAGNYGYTF
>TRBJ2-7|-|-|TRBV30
TGTGCCTGGAACAGGAATGCAGGTTCCGAGGAGCAGTACTTC
CAWNRNAGSEEQYF
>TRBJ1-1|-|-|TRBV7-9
TGTGCCAGCACCCTGGAGAATACTGAAGCTTTCTTT
CASTLENTEAFF
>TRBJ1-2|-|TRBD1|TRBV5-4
TGTGCCAGCAGCTTAGTGACCGGGACAGGGGCATTTGGCTACACCTTC
CASSLVTGTGAFGYTF
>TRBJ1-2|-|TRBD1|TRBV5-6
TGTGCCAGCAGCCCTGGACAGGCCTACTATGGCTACACCTTC
CASSPGQAYYGYTF